A selection of T cell receptor beta chains follows, all from one sample in a study of cytomegalovirus exposure and HLA in healthy donors. Clones were read by immunoSEQ multiplex PCR, and TCRdb kept only the in-frame ones, dropping some. This sample carries approximately 160,000 clones, just over 75% of them seen once, and the ten largest clones take approximately 1%. Sequenced material: PBMCs. These receptors all come from a woman aged 40 to 50 in good health and CMV-seronegative. Both conserved end residues are part of each CDR3. A D gene is named only where the DNA matches it firmly. Size values are once, few and many counts, or a class for expanded clones, and some rows have none.

>once|13|TRBV28|TRBJ2-2|TRBD1
TGTGCCAGTAGGGGGCGCAACACCGGGGAGCTGTTTTTT
CASRGRNTGELFF
>few|14|TRBV6-1|TRBJ2-1|TRBD2
TGTGCCAGCAAAAGGCCTAGCGGTTACAATGAGCAGTTCTTC
CASKRPSGYNEQFF
>NA|17|TRBV5-1|TRBJ2-3|TRBD2
TGCGCCAGCAGCGGACGGACTAGCGGGAGTTCCCCAGATACGCAGTATTTT
CASSGRTSGSSPDTQYF
>once|17|TRBV28|TRBJ2-2|TRBD1
TGTGCCAGCAGTTTACCTGGGACAGGGCGAGTCGCCGGGGAGCTGTTTTTT
CASSLPGTGRVAGELFF
>NA|16|TRBV7-9|TRBJ2-4|NA
TGTGCCAGCAGCTCCGGGACTCTACAGTCGGAAAACATTCAGTACTTC
CASSSGTLQSENIQYF
>few|15|TRBV27|TRBJ1-5|NA
TGTGCCAGCAGTTTATGGGCAGGGGACAATCAGCCCCAGCATTTT
CASSLWAGDNQPQHF
>NA|15|TRBV11-2|TRBJ1-2|NA
TGTGCCAGCAGCGTTATCGAGGCAGGGAACTATGGCTACACCTTC
CASSVIEAGNYGYTF
>NA|12|TRBV6-1|TRBJ2-4|NA
TGTGCCAGCAGCGGGAGAACAAACATTCAGTACTTC
CASSGRTNIQYF
>NA|18|TRBV5-1|TRBJ2-5|TRBD2
TGCGCCAGCAGCTTACGTCCCGGGACTAGCGGGAGAAGGGAGACCCAGTACTTC
CASSLRPGTSGRRETQYF
>NA|13|TRBV10-3|TRBJ1-1|NA
TGTGCCATCAGTGGGGACTCGAACACTGAAGCTTTCTTT
CAISGDSNTEAFF
>NA|13|TRBV28|TRBJ1-2|NA
TGTGCCAGCAGTTTCCTGGCGGCTAATGGCTACACCTTC
CASSFLAANGYTF
>NA|14|TRBV5-6|TRBJ2-5|NA
TGTGCCAGCAGCTTCGGAAAGGGGAAAGAGACCCAGTACTTC
CASSFGKGKETQYF
>NA|18|TRBV11-2|TRBJ1-5|NA
TGTGCCAGCAGTTTCCGGGGGGACATTAAAACTAGCAATCAGCCCCAGCATTTT
CASSFRGDIKTSNQPQHF
>NA|13|TRBV27|TRBJ2-7|NA
TGTGCCAGCAGTCTCCTCGACTTGAGAGAGCAGTACTTC
CASSLLDLREQYF
>NA|15|TRBV2|TRBJ1-2|TRBD1
TGTGCCAGCAGTGAAGCCCGACAGGGAAGATCTGGCTACACCTTC
CASSEARQGRSGYTF
>NA|16|TRBV4-2|TRBJ2-7|TRBD2
TGTGCCAGCAGCCAAGAAGCGACTAGCAATGCCTACGAGCAGTACTTC
CASSQEATSNAYEQYF
>NA|15|TRBV13|TRBJ2-2|NA
TGTGCCAGCAGCTTATACAGGGGAGGCGTCGGGGAGCTGTTTTTT
CASSLYRGGVGELFF
>NA|14|TRBV27|TRBJ1-1|TRBD1
TGTGCCAGCAGAAAATCGACAGGGGGCACTGAAGCTTTCTTT
CASRKSTGGTEAFF
>NA|15|TRBV5-1|TRBJ2-2|NA
TGCGCCAGCAGCCAACGGACAGGGAGGGACGGGGAGCTGTTTTTT
CASSQRTGRDGELFF
>NA|14|TRBV29-1|TRBJ2-5|NA
TGCAGCGTTGACCCGGGTCCCCCTGAGGAGACCCAGTACTTC
CSVDPGPPEETQYF
>few|15|TRBV10-3|TRBJ1-2|TRBD1
TGTGCCATCAGTGTGCGACAGGGCGACTCCTATGGCTACACCTTC
CAISVRQGDSYGYTF
>once|14|TRBV27|TRBJ2-1|TRBD1
TGTGCCAGCAGTCTACGACAGGGGTACAATGAGCAGTTCTTC
CASSLRQGYNEQFF
>NA|15|TRBV10-3|TRBJ2-3|TRBD2
TGTGCCATCAGCCTAGCGGGAGGGTCGACAGATACGCAGTATTTT
CAISLAGGSTDTQYF
>NA|16|TRBV25-1|TRBJ2-2|TRBD2
TGTGCCAGCAGTGAAGTCCCAGCGGGAGGTTCCGGGGAGCTGTTTTTT
CASSEVPAGGSGELFF
>NA|16|TRBV11-3|TRBJ1-5|TRBD1
TGTGCCAGCAGCTTAGGGACAGGTTATAGCAATCAGCCCCAGCATTTT
CASSLGTGYSNQPQHF
>NA|14|TRBV6-1|TRBJ1-1|NA
TGTGCCAGCAGTGAAGCCGCCAGGTGGACTGAAGCTTTCTTT
CASSEAARWTEAFF
>NA|14|TRBV27|TRBJ2-7|NA
TGTGCCAGCAGCCCGGGACTTACTGCCTACGAGCAGTACTTC
CASSPGLTAYEQYF
>NA|15|TRBV19|TRBJ2-3|NA
TGTGCCAGTAGTCACCCAGGGTCGGGCACAGATACGCAGTATTTT
CASSHPGSGTDTQYF
>few|12|TRBV12-2|TRBJ1-1|NA
TGTGCAAGTCGCTTATCATCGCACCGAGTTTTCTTT
CASRLSSHRVFF
>NA|17|TRBV7-9|TRBJ1-2|TRBD1
TGTGCCAGCAGCCAAGGGACAGGGGGCCCGTATAGCTATGGCTACACCTTC
CASSQGTGGPYSYGYTF
>NA|14|TRBV6-6|TRBJ2-1|NA
TGTGCCAGCAGACAGAGAACCGTCGGCAATGAGCAGTTCTTC
CASRQRTVGNEQFF
>NA|18|TRBV5-1|TRBJ2-7|TRBD2
TGCGCCAGCAGCTCGGGACTAGCGGGAGGCCTCCTCTCCGAGGAGCAGTACTTC
CASSSGLAGGLLSEEQYF
>NA|14|TRBV2|TRBJ2-5|NA
TGTGCCAGCAGTGAAGGTCTAGCACAAGAGACCCAGTACTTC
CASSEGLAQETQYF
>NA|14|TRBV5-1|TRBJ1-1|NA
TGCGCCAGCAGCTCCGGGACTCCGCGCACTGAAGCTTTCTTT
CASSSGTPRTEAFF
>once|15|TRBV5-1|TRBJ1-5|NA
TGCGCCAGCAGCCCCGAGGGGGGGCCCAGTCAGCCCCAGCATTTT
CASSPEGGPSQPQHF
>NA|13|TRBV19|TRBJ1-1|NA
TGTGCCAGTAGTATATTGAAGGGGACTGAAGCTTTCTTT
CASSILKGTEAFF
>NA|12|TRBV30|TRBJ2-3|NA
TGTGCCTGGAGTGTAGGAGCAGATACGCAGTATTTT
CAWSVGADTQYF
>once|15|TRBV6-5|TRBJ1-1|TRBD1
TGTGCCGGCGCCCCGGGACAGGGGGTTTTCACTGAAGCTTTCTTT
CAGAPGQGVFTEAFF
>few|11|TRBV27|TRBJ2-3|NA
TGTGCCAGCAGGGGCGGGAAGACGCAGTATTTT
CASRGGKTQYF
>NA|16|TRBV29-1|TRBJ2-1|TRBD2
TGCAGCGTTGAAGATCAGGGCGGGAGGGCCTACAATGAGCAGTTCTTC
CSVEDQGGRAYNEQFF
>NA|13|TRBV28|TRBJ2-5|NA
TGTGCCAGCAGTTCAGGTGATTTGGAGACCCAGTACTTC
CASSSGDLETQYF
>NA|12|TRBV4-2|TRBJ2-1|NA
TGTGCCAGCAGCCCCAGGGGGGATGAGCAGTTCTTC
CASSPRGDEQFF
>NA|14|TRBV7-9|TRBJ2-1|TRBD2
TGTGCCAGCAGCCCCGGGACTAGCGTTGATGAGCAGTTCTTC
CASSPGTSVDEQFF
>NA|17|TRBV19|TRBJ2-3|TRBD2
TGTGCCAGTAGTATAATTTCGGGCGGGAGGGCCAGGGATACGCAGTATTTT
CASSIISGGRARDTQYF
>NA|14|TRBV19|TRBJ2-5|NA
TGTGCCAGTAGTAAGTGGGAGGACCAAGAGACCCAGTACTTC
CASSKWEDQETQYF
>NA|14|TRBV29-1|TRBJ2-1|NA
TGCAGCGGCACAGGGTTTATCCTTAGTAATGAGCAGTTCTTC
CSGTGFILSNEQFF
>NA|12|TRBV5-5|TRBJ2-7|NA
TGTGCCAGCAGCTTAGGGGACTACGAGCAGTACTTC
CASSLGDYEQYF
>NA|14|TRBV5-5|TRBJ1-2|NA
TGTGCCAGCAGCGCAGGGCTTAACCCCTATGGCTACACCTTC
CASSAGLNPYGYTF
>NA|16|TRBV5-6|TRBJ2-1|TRBD2
TGTGCCAGCAGCTTGATCCTAGCGGGAGTTCGGAATGAGCAGTTCTTC
CASSLILAGVRNEQFF
>NA|15|TRBV6-1|TRBJ2-1|TRBD1
TGTGCCAGCAGTCTTGGGACAGGGTCCTACAATGAGCAGTTCTTC
CASSLGTGSYNEQFF
>NA|13|TRBV11-3|TRBJ2-6|NA
TGTGCCAGTAGCCCCCTTTGGGCCAACGTCCTGACTTTC
CASSPLWANVLTF
>NA|15|TRBV14|TRBJ1-1|NA
TGTGCCAGCAGCCAACCTGGGCTGCTTTTGACTGAAGCTTTCTTT
CASSQPGLLLTEAFF
>NA|15|TRBV28|TRBJ1-1|NA
TGTGCCAGCAGTTTATACCCGGGGGGGGCTGATGAAGCTTTCTTT
CASSLYPGGADEAFF
>NA|12|TRBV29-1|TRBJ1-1|NA
TGCAGCGGATCAGGGTGGAGCACTGAAGCTTTCTTT
CSGSGWSTEAFF
>few|15|TRBV27|TRBJ2-7|TRBD2
TGTGCCAGCGGCCCAGGGGCGGGGGGTGGTAGAGAGCAGTACTTC
CASGPGAGGGREQYF
>NA|15|TRBV7-2|TRBJ2-4|TRBD2
TGTGCCAGCAGCTTATCTAGCGGAGCCAAAAACATTCAGTACTTC
CASSLSSGAKNIQYF
>NA|14|TRBV27|TRBJ2-7|TRBD2
TGTGCCAGCAGTTACACTAGCGGGGCCTACGAGCAGTACTTC
CASSYTSGAYEQYF
>NA|13|TRBV27|TRBJ2-7|TRBD2
TGTGCCAGCAGTTTGGGGGGGAGCATGGAACAGTACTTC
CASSLGGSMEQYF
>NA|15|TRBV27|TRBJ1-1|NA
TGTGCCAGCAGTTTAAGGGCGGCTTCGGGAACTGAAGCTTTCTTT
CASSLRAASGTEAFF
>NA|15|TRBV2|TRBJ2-3|TRBD2
TGTGCCAGCAGTGAAGCGGCGGGAGGGACAGATACGCAGTATTTT
CASSEAAGGTDTQYF